Presented here are 15 T cell receptor beta chains from one specimen sequenced in a study of OX40 agonist ivuxolimab in advanced cancers. Clones were sequenced by immunoSEQ multiplex PCR, and TCRdb holds only the in-frame ones, with some missing. The sample lists 70,000 or so clones, around 83% occurring once. The material sequenced was CD4+ or CD8+ T cells sorted from blood, taken in a trial of the OX40 agonist ivuxolimab. Source of these receptors: an adult with an advanced solid tumor such as melanoma, head and neck, liver or kidney cancer.

The genes are TRBV29-1 and TRBJ2-7, with 7 positions matching TRBD1. This CDR3 is 14 amino acids long. Germline CDR1 is SQVTM and CDR2 is ANQGSEA. The J segment lost 0 bases and the V segment lost 6 bases, leaving 8 bases of the junction unmatched. The CDR3 bases are TGCAGCGTCTCGACAGGGTTTGGCTCCTACGAGCAGTACTTC. It codes for CSVSTGFGSYEQYF.

The chain is built from TRBV5-6 and TRBJ2-7; 10 positions agree with TRBD2. This CDR3 has 15 amino acids. The V and J ends lost 2 bases and 1 base, in that order; junction bases with no gene match: 3. Looked up from germline, CDR1 is SGHDT and CDR2 is YYEEEE. CDR3: CASSLGGLASYEQYF. The CDR3 bases are TGTGCCAGCAGCTTAGGGGGACTAGCGTCCTACGAGCAGTACTTC.

The table lists this clone with a few counts. The chain uses TRBV9 and TRBJ1-3; no definite D call. V was clipped by 0 bases and J by 2 bases, with 12 bases between them. The CDR3 totals 16 residues. CDR1 and CDR2 (germline): SGDLS, YYNGEE. The CDR3 sequence is CASSVEFYTPGNTIYF. The CDR3 DNA follows: TGTGCCAGCAGCGTAGAATTTTACACACCTGGAAACACCATATATTTT. Based on the CDR3 plus reference TRBV9 and TRBJ1-3, the full variable domain is DSGVTQTPKHLITATGQRVTLRCSPRSGDLSVYWYQQSLDQGLQFLIQYYNGEERAKGNILERFSAQQFPDLHSELNLSSLELGDSALYFCASSVEFYTPGNTIYFGEGSWLTVV.

The chain combines TRBV7-8 with TRBJ1-3; D call uncertain. With 5 bases removed from V and 4 bases from J, the gap between germline ends came to 9 bases. This CDR3 contains 13 residues. Germline values: CDR1 SGHVS, CDR2 FQNEAQ. CDR3: CASSDRPGNTIYF. The DNA for the CDR3 is TGTGCCAGCAGCGACCGTCCGGGAAACACCATATATTTT.

The rearrangement joins TRBV21-1 to TRBJ1-6; TRBD1 reflects the table's D call only, with no check against the DNA. TRBV21-1 counts as a pseudogene. The CDR3 covers 17 residues. The CDR3 region is CASSNGQGAFANSPLHF. The CDR3, as DNA: TGTGCCAGCAGCAACGGACAGGGGGCCTTCGCTAATTCACCCCTCCACTTT.

This chain connects TRBV4-1 to TRBJ2-2, with TRBD1 identical over 8 bases. From germline, CDR1 is MGHRA and CDR2 YSYEKL. Unmatched junction bases numbered 7, after V lost 8 bases and J lost 5 bases. This CDR3 contains 14 residues. The CDR3 reads CASQTGEGTGELFF. Here the CDR3 DNA reads TGCGCCAGCCAGACAGGGGAAGGGACCGGGGAGCTGTTTTTT.

V and J are TRBV28 and TRBJ2-5, with 7 nucleotides matching TRBD2. The DNA matches TRBJ2-7 better at its end, which makes the J call doubtful. CDR1 and CDR2 (germline): MDHEN, SYDVKM. The CDR3 extends over 17 amino acids. CDR3 coding DNA: TGTGCCAGCAGTTTCCCCTCGAGCGGGAAATTCTCCTACGAGCAGTACTTC. It encodes CASSFPSSGKFSYEQYF.

The chain has TRBV5-4 and TRBJ2-6; maybe TRBD2 (6 bases). Looked up from germline, CDR1 is SGHNT and CDR2 is YYREEE (reference sequence). The CDR3 totals 17 residues. V dropped 4 bases and J dropped 0 bases, with 14 bases sitting between them. The DNA for the CDR3 is TGTGCCAGCAGCCCGGGACTTTCCGGCTCTGGGGCCAACGTCCTGACTTTC. The encoded protein is CASSPGLSGSGANVLTF.

V and J are TRBV28 and TRBJ2-3, with 7 bases lining up with TRBD1. The V segment lost 8 bases and the J segment 2 bases; nucleotides outside the gene matches: 10. The CDR3 has 15 amino acids. Germline CDR1 is MDHEN and CDR2 is SYDVKM. This CDR3 is CASPPRQGDTDTQYF. For the CDR3, the DNA is TGTGCCAGCCCACCGAGGCAGGGGGACACAGATACGCAGTATTTT.

The count of this clone is one. The V and J genes are TRBV7-3 and TRBJ1-1; possible D gene TRBD1, 5 bases. The germline V and J ends were trimmed by 5 bases and 7 bases, with 14 bases remaining between them. CDR1 is SGHTA and CDR2 is FQGTGA in the germline V gene. This CDR3 has 13 residues. The CDR3: CASSPGPEGEAFF. The CDR3 nucleotides are TGTGCCAGCAGCCCGGGACCCGAGGGTGAAGCTTTCTTT.

The chain joins TRBV6-5 to TRBJ2-3; no clear D. CDR1 is MNHEY and CDR2 is SVGAGI in the germline V gene. There are 14 residues in the CDR3. Trimming took 7 bases from V and 2 from J, leaving 13 bases between them. The CDR3 coding sequence is TGTGCCAGCACTAGAAGTAGGGCCACAGATACGCAGTATTTT. It encodes CASTRSRATDTQYF.

This clone was detected once. This chain joins TRBV7-8 and TRBJ1-2, with D unclear. The germline CDR1 and CDR2 sequences are SGHVS and FQNEAQ. The V end lost 1 base, the J end lost 4 bases, and 10 bases lay between the germline ends. This CDR3 spans 14 amino acids. The CDR3 DNA reads TGTGCCAGCAGCTTAGGGTCGCAAGGCTATGGCTACACCTTC. Translation: CASSLGSQGYGYTF.

The CDR3 is CASSPTVRGKLFF. The CDR3 bases are TGTGCCAGCAGCCCCACGGTGAGGGGGAAACTGTTTTTT. The genes are TRBV7-2 and TRBJ1-4; D possibly corresponds to TRBD1 (6 bases). This CDR3 is built from 13 residues. The V end was cut by 5 bases, the J end by 11 bases, with 15 bases between. The V gene's germline CDR1 is SGHTA and CDR2 FQGNSA. Supplemented by reference TRBV7-2 and TRBJ1-4, the full variable domain reads GAGVSQSPSNKVTEKGKDVELRCDPISGHTALYWYRQSLGQGLEFLIYFQGNSAPDKSGLPSDRFSAERTGGSVSTLTIQRTQQEDSAVYLCASSPTVRGKLFFGSGTQLSVL.

V gene TRBV11-2 combines with J gene TRBJ2-5; 12 nucleotides line up with TRBD2. Per germline, CDR1 SGHAT and CDR2 FQNNGV. J lost 5 bases, V lost 5 bases, and 9 bases had no gene match. The CDR3 is made up of 16 amino acids. This CDR3 reads CASSPASGRAWETQYF. The CDR3 coding sequence is TGTGCCAGCAGCCCGGCTAGCGGGAGGGCCTGGGAGACCCAGTACTTC. The whole variable domain, filled in from reference TRBV11-2 and TRBJ2-5, reads EAGVAQSPRYKIIEKRQSVAFWCNPISGHATLYWYQQILGQGPKLLIQFQNNGVVDDSQLPKDRFSAERLKGVDSTLKIQPAKLEDSAVYLCASSPASGRAWETQYFGPGTRLLVL.

This chain joins TRBV7-9 and TRBJ1-4; 7 nucleotides match TRBD1. The CDR3 loop spans 15 amino acids. Germline trimming cut 5 bases from V and 7 bases from J; bases unmatched to any gene: 10. Germline loops: CDR1 SEHNR, CDR2 FQNEAQ (reference sequence). The CDR3 sequence is CASSIQQGGGEKLFF. The DNA of the CDR3 is TGTGCCAGCAGCATCCAGCAGGGGGGTGGTGAAAAACTGTTTTTT.